The 21 T cell receptor beta chains given below trace back to one sample, sequenced in a study of cytomegalovirus exposure and HLA in healthy donors (TCRdb year 2017). Receptor libraries were prepared by the immunoSEQ multiplex PCR assay. The table comes from immuneACCESS by way of TCRdb, which keeps in-frame sequences with V and J called. Part of the clones is missing from these tables; in studies checked, under half for an unresolved V gene and the rest for unknown reasons. This sample comprises 250,000 to 300,000 clones, 80% to 90% of them detected only once. 0.95% to 1.1% of the sample belongs to the ten largest clones. The sequenced material came from PBMCs. The source is a woman younger than 35 in good health and CMV-seronegative.

This chain links TRBV11-2 with TRBJ1-6; D remains unclear. Per the germline V gene, CDR1 is SGHAT and CDR2 is FQNNGV. This CDR3 region has 15 residues. V dropped 6 bases and J dropped 5 bases, with 14 bases sitting between them. CDR3 sequence: CASSEAFKHNSPLHF. The CDR3 DNA follows: TGTGCCAGCAGTGAAGCTTTCAAACATAATTCACCCCTCCACTTT.

The gene calls are TRBV5-6 and TRBJ1-1; 11 bases align to TRBD1. This CDR3 has 18 amino acids. CDR1 and CDR2 from the germline V gene are SGHDT and YYEEEE. After removal of 2 bases from V and 6 bases from J, the junction contained 15 bases not matched to a gene. As DNA, the CDR3 is TGTGCCAGCAGCTTCCGGGACAGGGGGGCTCGGTGGTGGGCTGAAGCTTTCTTT. It is translated as CASSFRDRGARWWAEAFF.

The V and J genes are TRBV29-1 and TRBJ1-3; 7 bases are a match to TRBD1. The CDR3 is 15 residues long. CDR1 and CDR2 (germline): SQVTM, ANQGSEA. The J segment lost 0 bases and the V segment lost 5 bases, leaving 7 bases of the junction unmatched. DNA for the CDR3: TGCAGCGTTTCACAGGGGTTTCGCTCTGGAAACACCATATATTTT. It encodes CSVSQGFRSGNTIYF.

The chain carries TRBV7-8 and TRBJ2-5, with D possibly matching TRBD1 (5 bases). Germline CDR1 and CDR2: SGHVS and FQNEAQ. V was clipped by 1 base and J by 0 bases, with 12 bases between them. The length of the CDR3 is 16 residues. CDR3 coding DNA: TGTGCCAGCAGCTTAGGCCCACGACAGTACCAAGAGACCCAGTACTTC. It is translated as CASSLGPRQYQETQYF.

The chain couples TRBV7-3 to TRBJ2-1; TRBD1 agrees at 12 bases. CDR3 length: 15 amino acids. With V trimmed by 5 bases and J by 6 bases, 5 bases remained unmatched. Germline V lookup: CDR1 SGHTA, CDR2 FQGTGA. The CDR3 DNA is TGTGCCAGCAGCGACCGGGACAGGGGGCTCAATGAGCAGTTCTTC. It translates to CASSDRDRGLNEQFF.

The chain recombines TRBV11-2 with TRBJ1-2; 7 bases are a match to TRBD1. V was pared by 1 base and J by 6 bases, with 2 bases of the junction left unmatched. Germline values: CDR1 SGHAT, CDR2 FQNNGV. The CDR3 length is 13 residues. CDR3 amino acids: CASSLGGGNGYTF. The CDR3 nucleotides are TGTGCCAGCAGCTTAGGAGGGGGCAATGGCTACACCTTC.

This chain joins TRBV6-1 and TRBJ2-3, with 7 bases lining up with TRBD1. CDR1 and CDR2 from the germline V gene are MNHNS and SASEGT. The CDR3 runs to 15 residues. J gave up 6 bases and V 2 bases, and 8 bases lay outside the gene matches. The CDR3 loop is CASSEFGQGVDTQYF. CDR3 bases: TGTGCCAGCAGTGAATTCGGCCAGGGGGTTGATACGCAGTATTTT.

The chain couples TRBV10-3 to TRBJ2-7, with D possibly matching TRBD2 (5 bases). Trimming left V 10 bases short and J 7 bases short, with 17 bases between. Germline values: CDR1 ENHRY, CDR2 SYGVKD. The CDR3 extends over 12 amino acids. The CDR3 sequence is CASSVPPGEQYF. CDR3 nucleotides: TGTGCCAGTTCAGTCCCCCCGGGGGAGCAGTACTTC.

The J gene is TRBJ2-7, the V gene TRBV10-2; 12 bases line up with TRBD2. This CDR3 has 19 amino acids. Germline V gene lookup returns CDR1 WSHSY and CDR2 SAAADI. V shed 6 bases, J shed 1 base, and the junction held 16 bases outside the gene matches. CDR3 in amino acids: CASSRKALAGGPSSYEQYF. The CDR3 DNA reads TGCGCCAGCAGCCGAAAGGCGCTAGCGGGAGGGCCATCGTCCTACGAGCAGTACTTC.

The chain recombines TRBV29-1 with TRBJ2-7; 8 nucleotides align to TRBD1. CDR3 length: 13 amino acids. From germline, CDR1 is SQVTM and CDR2 ANQGSEA. Germline trimming cut 4 bases from V and 7 bases from J; bases unmatched to any gene: 9. CDR3 sequence reads: CSVVTGVYGEQYF. DNA of the CDR3: TGCAGCGTTGTGACAGGGGTCTATGGGGAGCAGTACTTC.

There are many counts of this clone. The CDR3 DNA reads TGTGCCATCAGTGAGAGAAGCGGGAGCAACAATGAGCAGTTCTTC. This gives the protein CAISERSGSNNEQFF. The J gene is TRBJ2-1, the V gene TRBV10-3; 8 nucleotides agree with TRBD2. The CDR3 consists of 15 residues. Germline values: CDR1 ENHRY, CDR2 SYGVKD. J was trimmed by 5 bases and V by 2 bases; bases with no gene match: 5.

The CDR3 DNA is TGTGCCTGGAGTGTAAGGGAGCCCTTGGGCTACACCTTC. Protein product: CAWSVREPLGYTF. J is TRBJ1-2 and V is TRBV30; D remains ambiguous. Germline assignment: CDR1 GTSNPN and CDR2 SVGIG (reference sequence). The CDR3 has 13 amino acids. The V end was cut by 0 bases, the J end by 8 bases, with 13 bases between.

This clone was detected only once. CDR3 nucleotides: TGTGCCAGCATGCTTGGACAGTTTTCTAACTATGGCTACACCTTC. It encodes CASMLGQFSNYGYTF. The chain employs TRBV2 and TRBJ1-2, with D perhaps matching TRBD1 (6 bases). There are 15 residues in the CDR3. Trimming cost V 7 bases and J 0 bases, with 15 bases left between them. The germline V gene has CDR1 SNHLY and CDR2 FYNNEI.

In its sample, this clone was seen once. This chain uses TRBV7-2 with TRBJ2-2; TRBD2 agrees at 12 bases. In germline, CDR1 is SGHTA, CDR2 FQGNSA. This CDR3 is 11 amino acids long. J lost 17 bases, V lost 4 bases, and 2 bases had no gene match. CDR3 nucleotide sequence: TGTGCCAGCAGCTCGGGACTAGCGGGTTTTTTT. This gives the protein CASSSGLAGFF.

This chain links TRBV9 with TRBJ1-1; 7 bases fit TRBD1. The CDR3 covers 15 residues. Germline V lookup: CDR1 SGDLS, CDR2 YYNGEE. Trimming took 4 bases from V and 1 from J; bases not matched to a gene: 7. The CDR3 region has the DNA TGTGCCAGCAGCACAAACAGGGGTCGGAACACTGAAGCTTTCTTT. Translated, it gives CASSTNRGRNTEAFF.

This chain uses TRBV5-4 with TRBJ1-6; TRBD1 matches 8 bases. V dropped 4 bases and J dropped 4; count of bases not matched to a gene: 4. CDR3 length: 15 residues. Germline loops: CDR1 SGHNT, CDR2 YYREEE (reference sequence). The CDR3 nucleotides are TGTGCCAGCAGCCCACGACAGGGGTATAATTCACCCCTCCACTTT. Translating gives CASSPRQGYNSPLHF.

This sequence joins TRBV15 and TRBJ1-2; TRBD1 agrees at 10 bases. Looked up from germline, CDR1 is LNHNV and CDR2 is YYDKDF (reference sequence). The CDR3 consists of 16 residues. The V gene end was trimmed by 0 bases and the J gene end by 4 bases; junction bases not matched to a gene: 5. CDR3 nucleotide sequence: TGTGCCACCAGCAGAGACCGGACAGGGGGGAGCTATGGCTACACCTTC. Its translation is CATSRDRTGGSYGYTF.

V gene TRBV30 combines with J gene TRBJ1-1, with 9 bases lining up with TRBD1. This CDR3 contains 17 residues. V shed 0 bases and J 1 base; nucleotides not matched to a gene: 9. CDR1 is GTSNPN and CDR2 is SVGIG in the germline V gene (reference sequence). The CDR3 DNA follows: TGTGCCTGGAGTGTATGGAGGACAGGGGCTGGGAACACTGAAGCTTTCTTT. Protein: CAWSVWRTGAGNTEAFF.

This sequence joins TRBV27 and TRBJ2-3, with 7 bases identical to TRBD2. Germline V gene data show CDR1 as MNHEY and CDR2 as SMNVEV (reference sequence). CDR3 size: 16 residues. V trimming: 6 bases; J trimming: 0 bases; junction bases outside the gene matches: 9. The CDR3 DNA sequence: TGTGCCAGCAGCAGGAGGGGAGGGACCAGCACAGATACGCAGTATTTT. It codes for CASSRRGGTSTDTQYF.

This clone was seen only once. The V and J genes are TRBV29-1 and TRBJ2-5; 8 nucleotides line up with TRBD1. V shed 7 bases, J shed 0 bases, and the junction held 16 bases outside the gene matches. The length of the CDR3 is 17 residues. The germline CDR1 and CDR2 sequences are SQVTM and ANQGSEA. CDR3 residues: CSGTGTGSPGHQETQYF. The CDR3 bases are TGCAGCGGGACCGGGACAGGCTCACCTGGACACCAAGAGACCCAGTACTTC.

The chain combines TRBV5-6 with TRBJ2-7; D perhaps matches TRBD2 (6 bases). CDR3 size: 15 residues. V lost 0 bases and J lost 2, with 12 bases in between. The germline gives CDR1 SGHDT, CDR2 YYEEEE. CDR3 amino acids: CASSLVGSGAYEQYF. The CDR3 DNA follows: TGTGCCAGCAGCTTGGTTGGTAGCGGAGCCTACGAGCAGTACTTC.